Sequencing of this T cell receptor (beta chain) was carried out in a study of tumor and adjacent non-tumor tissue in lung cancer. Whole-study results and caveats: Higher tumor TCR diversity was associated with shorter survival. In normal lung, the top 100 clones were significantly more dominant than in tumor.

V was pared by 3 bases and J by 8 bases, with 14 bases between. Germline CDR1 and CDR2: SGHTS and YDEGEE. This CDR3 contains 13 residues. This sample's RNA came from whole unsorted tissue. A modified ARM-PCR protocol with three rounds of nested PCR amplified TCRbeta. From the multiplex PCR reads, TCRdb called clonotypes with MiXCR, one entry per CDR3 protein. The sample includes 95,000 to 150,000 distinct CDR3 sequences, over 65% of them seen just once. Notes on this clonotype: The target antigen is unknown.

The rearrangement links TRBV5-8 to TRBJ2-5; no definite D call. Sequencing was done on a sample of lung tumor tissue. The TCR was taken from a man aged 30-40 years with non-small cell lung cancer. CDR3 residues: CASSYRLRRTQYF. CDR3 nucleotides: TGTGCCAGCAGCTACAGACTGAGGAGAACCCAGTACTTC.